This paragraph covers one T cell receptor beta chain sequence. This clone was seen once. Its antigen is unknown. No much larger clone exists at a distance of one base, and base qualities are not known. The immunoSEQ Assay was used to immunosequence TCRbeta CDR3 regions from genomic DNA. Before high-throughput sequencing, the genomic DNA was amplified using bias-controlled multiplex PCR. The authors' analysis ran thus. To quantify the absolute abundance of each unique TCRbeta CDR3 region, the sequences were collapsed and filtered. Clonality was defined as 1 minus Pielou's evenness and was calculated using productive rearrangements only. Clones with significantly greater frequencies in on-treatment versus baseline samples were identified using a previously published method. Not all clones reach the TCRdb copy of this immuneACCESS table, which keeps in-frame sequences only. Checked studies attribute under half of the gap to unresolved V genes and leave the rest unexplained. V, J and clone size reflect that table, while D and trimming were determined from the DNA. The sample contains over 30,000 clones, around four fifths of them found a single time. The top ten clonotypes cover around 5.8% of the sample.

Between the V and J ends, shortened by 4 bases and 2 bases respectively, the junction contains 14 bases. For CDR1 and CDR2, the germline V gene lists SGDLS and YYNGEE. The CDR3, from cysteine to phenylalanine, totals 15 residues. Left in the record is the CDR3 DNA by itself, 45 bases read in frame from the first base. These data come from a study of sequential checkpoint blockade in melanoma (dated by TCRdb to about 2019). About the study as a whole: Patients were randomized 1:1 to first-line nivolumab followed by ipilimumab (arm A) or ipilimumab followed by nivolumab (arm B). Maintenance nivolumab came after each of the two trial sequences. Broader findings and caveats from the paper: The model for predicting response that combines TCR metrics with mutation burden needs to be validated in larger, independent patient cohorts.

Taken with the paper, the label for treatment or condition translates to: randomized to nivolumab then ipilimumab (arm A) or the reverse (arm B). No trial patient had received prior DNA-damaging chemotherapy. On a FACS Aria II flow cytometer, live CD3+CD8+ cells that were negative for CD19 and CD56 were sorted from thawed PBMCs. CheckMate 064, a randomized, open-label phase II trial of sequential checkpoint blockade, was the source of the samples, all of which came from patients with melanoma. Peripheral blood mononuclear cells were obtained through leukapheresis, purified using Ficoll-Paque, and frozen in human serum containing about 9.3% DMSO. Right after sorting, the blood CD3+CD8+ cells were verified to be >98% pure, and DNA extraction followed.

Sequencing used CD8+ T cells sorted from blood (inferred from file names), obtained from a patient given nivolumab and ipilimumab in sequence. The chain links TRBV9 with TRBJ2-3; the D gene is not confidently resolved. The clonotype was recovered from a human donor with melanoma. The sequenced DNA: TGTGCCAGCAGCCCACTCGAAGCTACCACAGATACGCAGTATTTT. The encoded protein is CASSPLEATTDTQYF.